One sample yielded the 25 T cell receptor beta chains listed below, sequenced in a study of Siglec-9 on CD8 T cells in melanoma. Some clones are missing from TCRdb's copy, which holds only in-frame ones; the method was immunoSEQ multiplex PCR. The sample includes almost 30,000 clones, less than 85% of them seen just once. Sequenced input: Siglec-9- CD8+ T cells sorted from blood. The source of these receptors is a human donor in good health.

The chain links TRBV7-9 to TRBJ2-2; D possibly matches TRBD1 or TRBD2 (5 bases each). Germline V gives CDR1 SEHNR, CDR2 FQNEAQ (reference sequence). The V end was cut by 6 bases, the J end by 0 bases, with 17 bases between. The length of the CDR3 is 17 residues. CDR3 residues: CASSPRPPGPNTGELFF. The CDR3 DNA is TGTGCCAGCAGTCCCCGGCCACCGGGACCGAACACCGGGGAGCTGTTTTTT.

This clone came up once. This sequence joins TRBV6-5 and TRBJ2-2; D gene unclear. The CDR3 covers 14 residues. Germline-derived CDR1 and CDR2 are MNHEY and SVGAGI. V was shortened by 6 bases and J by 5 bases, with 13 bases between the two germline ends. The CDR3 nucleotides are TGTGCCAGCAGACCCGGGTCCGAAACCGGGGAGCTGTTTTTT. Protein sequence: CASRPGSETGELFF.

V is TRBV27 and J is TRBJ2-2; 8 bases line up with TRBD1. Trimming took 7 bases from V and 6 from J; bases not matched to a gene: 7. In germline, CDR1 is MNHEY, CDR2 SMNVEV (reference sequence). The CDR3 loop spans 14 amino acids. DNA for the CDR3: TGTGCCAGCAAGACAGGGGTGGTGGCCGGGGAGCTGTTTTTT. Translation gives CASKTGVVAGELFF.

The J gene is TRBJ2-1, the V gene TRBV19; TRBD1 aligns across 7 bases. The germline gives CDR1 LNHDA, CDR2 SQIVND (reference sequence). The CDR3 has 15 amino acids. V gave up 5 bases and J gave up 0 bases; unmatched junction bases: 4. CDR3 loop: CASSPWTGSYNEQFF. The CDR3, as DNA: TGTGCCAGTAGTCCCTGGACAGGCTCCTACAATGAGCAGTTCTTC.

The chain joins TRBV18 to TRBJ1-5; TRBD1 matches at 10 bases. V dropped 3 bases and J dropped 3; count of bases not matched to a gene: 2. The CDR3 runs 15 residues. CDR1 KGHSH and CDR2 LQKENI come from the germline V gene. The DNA for the CDR3 is TGTGCCAGCTCACCTGGGACAGGGGACAATCAGCCCCAGCATTTT. This translates into CASSPGTGDNQPQHF. The full variable domain, its missing parts supplied by reference TRBV18 and TRBJ1-5, is NAGVMQNPRHLVRRRGQEARLRCSPMKGHSHVYWYRQLPEEGLKFMVYLQKENIIDESGMPKERFSAEFPKEGPSILRIQQVVRGDSAAYFCASSPGTGDNQPQHFGDGTRLSIL.

This chain joins TRBV4-1 and TRBJ2-5; D unclear. The CDR3 length is 14 residues. Germline CDR1 MGHRA, CDR2 YSYEKL. Trimming left V 1 base short and J 5 bases short, with 11 bases between. The CDR3 region has the DNA TGCGCCAGCAGCCAAGTCTCTGTCGGGGAGACCCAGTACTTC. It is translated as CASSQVSVGETQYF.

The chain employs TRBV5-8 and TRBJ2-7, with 8 bases aligning to TRBD2. The length of the CDR3 is 15 residues. With 4 bases clipped from V and 3 bases from J, the junction kept 9 bases outside the gene matches. Germline loops: CDR1 SGHTS, CDR2 YDEGEE. CDR3 sequence: CASSIRLAGGYEQYV. For the CDR3, the DNA is TGTGCCAGCAGCATCCGTTTGGCGGGAGGCTACGAGCAGTACGTC.

The chain links TRBV11-2 to TRBJ2-7; no reliable D call. V shed 0 bases and J shed 0 bases, with 9 bases lying between them. The CDR3 extends over 15 amino acids. Germline V CDR1 and CDR2: SGHAT, FQNNGV. CDR3 protein: CASSLEDLNSYEQYF. DNA of the CDR3: TGTGCCAGCAGCTTAGAGGACCTTAACTCCTACGAGCAGTACTTC.

J is TRBJ2-7 and V is TRBV4-1; TRBD2 aligns across 12 bases. The CDR3 is 15 amino acids. Germline-derived CDR1 and CDR2 are MGHRA and YSYEKL. J gave up 0 bases and V 7 bases, and 4 bases lay outside the gene matches. The CDR3 region is CASTWTSGDSYEQYF. The CDR3 coding sequence is TGCGCCAGCACGTGGACTAGCGGGGACTCCTACGAGCAGTACTTC.

The CDR3 loop reads CASRGTTTDTQYF. DNA of the CDR3: TGTGCCAGCAGGGGGACTACTACAGATACGCAGTATTTT. The chain links TRBV9 to TRBJ2-3, with 7 bases lining up with TRBD2. Losses at the gene ends were 5 bases for V and 3 bases for J; bases not matched to a gene: 3. Germline V gene data show CDR1 as SGDLS and CDR2 as YYNGEE. CDR3 length: 13 residues.

V and J are TRBV27 and TRBJ2-2, with D possibly matching TRBD2 (6 bases). Germline V lookup: CDR1 MNHEY, CDR2 SMNVEV (reference sequence). This CDR3 has 13 residues. Deletions cut 4 bases from V and 3 bases from J, with 6 bases between. CDR3 sequence: CASSWGDTGELFF. CDR3 DNA: TGTGCCAGCAGTTGGGGGGACACCGGGGAGCTGTTTTTT.

J is TRBJ1-5 and V is TRBV4-1; 12 positions match TRBD1. J gave up 6 bases and V 4 bases, and 16 bases lay outside the gene matches. This CDR3 comprises 19 residues. The germline gives CDR1 MGHRA, CDR2 YSYEKL. The CDR3 DNA reads TGCGCCAGCAGCCCCTTCGCCGGGACAGGGGGCATTGTAGGTCAGCCCCAGCATTTT. Its translation is CASSPFAGTGGIVGQPQHF.

The rearrangement links TRBV27 to TRBJ2-7, with a possible D match to TRBD1 (6 bases). The V end was cut by 6 bases, the J end by 1 base, with 10 bases between. CDR1 and CDR2 (germline): MNHEY, SMNVEV (reference sequence). The CDR3 has 13 amino acids. This CDR3 reads CASRQGQSYEQYV. CDR3 sequence (DNA): TGTGCCAGCAGGCAGGGGCAATCCTACGAGCAGTACGTC.

V usage is TRBV7-6 and J usage is TRBJ1-2; 7 bases are a match to TRBD1. The length of the CDR3 is 14 residues. CDR1 SGHVS and CDR2 FNYEAQ come from the germline V gene. V lost 1 base, J lost 2 bases, and 1 base stayed unmatched. CDR3 in amino acids: CASSLGTGNYGYTF. The CDR3 coding sequence is TGTGCCAGCAGCTTAGGGACAGGCAACTATGGCTACACCTTC.

This chain's CDR3 is CASSLAMAALRRYTF. CDR3 bases: TGTGCCAGCAGCTTAGCAATGGCTGCCCTAAGGAGATACACCTTC. V gene TRBV7-9 combines with J gene TRBJ1-2; D gene uncertain. CDR3 size: 15 residues. V dropped 0 bases and J dropped 11 bases, with 19 bases sitting between them. The germline V gene has CDR1 SEHNR and CDR2 FQNEAQ (reference sequence).

The chain couples TRBV19 to TRBJ2-7; TRBD1 or TRBD2 may be the D gene (5 bases each). CDR3 length: 14 amino acids. The germline V gene encodes CDR1 LNHDA and CDR2 SQIVND (reference sequence). The V gene lost 6 bases and the J gene lost 3 bases, with 15 bases spanning the gap. The DNA of the CDR3 is TGTGCCAGTAGAATCCGGGACGGTTACTACGAGCAGTACTTC. The encoded protein is CASRIRDGYYEQYF.

V is TRBV11-2 and J is TRBJ2-7; D uncertain. Germline V CDR1 and CDR2: SGHAT, FQNNGV. V lost 5 bases, J lost 2 bases, and 10 bases lay in between. There are 13 residues in the CDR3. The CDR3: CASSLPAAYEQYF. The CDR3 DNA reads as TGTGCCAGCAGCCTCCCCGCAGCCTACGAGCAGTACTTC.

V is TRBV4-1 and J is TRBJ2-3, with no clear D. Trimming took 4 bases from V and 3 from J, leaving 11 bases between them. The CDR3 consists of 14 residues. CDR1 is MGHRA and CDR2 is YSYEKL in the germline V gene. CDR3 DNA: TGCGCCAGCAGCCGGGTCGGACGAACAGATACGCAGTATTTT. Protein product: CASSRVGRTDTQYF.

J is TRBJ2-7 and V is TRBV11-2; a weak D match, TRBD2 (5 bases). This CDR3 is 13 amino acids long. From germline, CDR1 is SGHAT and CDR2 FQNNGV. V dropped 5 bases and J dropped 5 bases, with 13 bases sitting between them. DNA of the CDR3: TGTGCCAGCAGCCCGGGAAAGAGGCACGAGCAGTACTTC. Translating it yields CASSPGKRHEQYF.

The V gene is TRBV27, the J gene TRBJ1-5; 8 bases map to TRBD1. Unmatched junction bases numbered 6, after V lost 4 bases and J lost 7 bases. The CDR3 totals 14 residues. Germline values: CDR1 MNHEY, CDR2 SMNVEV (reference sequence). The CDR3 reads CASSSGQGDQPQHF. The CDR3 DNA is TGTGCCAGCAGTTCCGGACAGGGTGACCAGCCCCAGCATTTT.

This clone showed up just once. The CDR3 loop is CASSMESLYGEQYF. CDR3 nucleotides: TGTGCCAGTAGTATGGAGTCCCTGTATGGCGAGCAGTACTTC. V is TRBV19 and J is TRBJ2-7; D is uncertain. The CDR3 loop spans 14 amino acids. Trimming removed 3 bases from V and 6 bases from J, with 15 bases in between. The germline gives CDR1 LNHDA, CDR2 SQIVND (reference sequence).

The chain combines TRBV9 with TRBJ2-1, with 9 bases lining up with TRBD1. J was trimmed by 8 bases and V by 4 bases; bases with no gene match: 10. The germline V gene has CDR1 SGDLS and CDR2 YYNGEE. This CDR3 is built from 15 residues. CDR3 DNA: TGTGCCAGCAGCTCAAGGGACAGGGAAGGGGATGAGCAGTTCTTC. Residues: CASSSRDREGDEQFF.

V and J are TRBV6-6 and TRBJ2-4; tentatively, D is TRBD1 or TRBD2 (5 bases each). Germline CDR1 reads MNHNY; CDR2 reads SVGAGI (reference sequence). The CDR3 is 15 amino acids. The germline V and J ends were trimmed by 3 bases and 8 bases, with 17 bases remaining between them. Here the CDR3 DNA reads TGTGCCAGCAGTTATGCGCCAGGGATGGGAGACATTCAGTACTTC. It yields the protein CASSYAPGMGDIQYF.

The rearrangement uses TRBV6-5 and TRBJ1-2; perhaps TRBD1 as D (6 bases). This CDR3 is 15 amino acids long. Trimming took off 0 bases at V and 8 bases at J, with 16 bases between the two ends. Per the germline V gene, CDR1 is MNHEY and CDR2 is SVGAGI. In DNA, the CDR3 is TGTGCCAGCAGTTACTCGATTTCGGGGGCCAGAGGCTACACCTTC. The encoded protein is CASSYSISGARGYTF.

The rearrangement joins TRBV15 to TRBJ2-7; D might be TRBD1 (6 bases). The CDR3 is made up of 13 amino acids. Trimming removed 3 bases from V and 5 bases from J, with 11 bases in between. CDR1 is LNHNV, CDR2 YYDKDF, per germline (reference sequence). This CDR3 reads CATSRSGDNEQYF. The CDR3 bases are TGTGCCACCAGCAGGTCAGGGGATAACGAGCAGTACTTC.